Reported below is one TCR beta chain. This record belongs to a study of T cell changes during pregnancy in multiple sclerosis. The table came from immunoSEQ multiplex PCR; TCRdb's copy has only in-frame clones and leaves some out. This sample has tens of thousands of clones, with about 91% found just once. The CDR3 length is 14 residues. CDR1 MNHEY and CDR2 SVGAGI come from the germline V gene. Trimming stripped 8 bases from V and 3 bases from J, with 14 bases between. The rearrangement uses TRBV6-5 and TRBJ1-3; the D is unclear. The sequencing used peripheral blood, collected in the first trimester of pregnancy. This TCR came from a female donor with multiple sclerosis, enrolled in a pregnancy study. The CDR3 here is CASRERASGNTIYF. The CDR3 bases are TGTGCCAGCCGAGAGAGGGCAAGTGGAAACACCATATATTTT.